Listed below are T cell receptor beta chains from one sample, sequenced in a study of blood T cell repertoires in COVID-19. Clones were sequenced by immunoSEQ multiplex PCR, and TCRdb holds only the in-frame ones, with some missing. The sample carries 100,000 to 150,000 clones, over 55% recorded once. The sequencing sample was made of peripheral blood. Every receptor here comes from a woman in her 70s with acute or convalescent COVID-19. Both conserved end residues are part of each CDR3. A D gene is named only where the DNA matches it firmly. Only part of the rows carry a size: once, few, many, or a class if the clone is expanded.

abundance,j_gene,d_gene,len,v_gene,CDR3nt,CDR3aa
.,TRBJ2-1,.,14,TRBV5-1,TGCGCCAGCAGCACATACAGTCCATACAATGAGCAGTTCTTC,CASSTYSPYNEQFF
.,TRBJ1-2,.,13,TRBV7-9,TGTGCCAGCAGCTTAGGGACAGACTATGGCTACACCTTC,CASSLGTDYGYTF
.,TRBJ2-1,.,16,TRBV7-2,TGTGCCAGCAGCTTATTTGATAGCGGCCCCGACAATGAGCAGTTCTTC,CASSLFDSGPDNEQFF
.,TRBJ2-5,TRBD1,14,TRBV5-4,TGTGCCAGCAGCATAGACAGGGGGTCAGAGACCCAGTACTTC,CASSIDRGSETQYF
.,TRBJ1-3,TRBD1,16,TRBV28,TGTGCCAGCAGTTTAGCGACAGGGACCTCTGGAAACACCATATATTTT,CASSLATGTSGNTIYF
.,TRBJ2-3,.,12,TRBV10-3,TGTGCCATCGCAGCGGGCACAGATACGCAGTATTTT,CAIAAGTDTQYF
.,TRBJ1-1,.,13,TRBV29-1,TGCAGCGCCGATGGCAGGGTCGGAACTGAAGCTTTCTTT,CSADGRVGTEAFF
.,TRBJ2-7,TRBD1,13,TRBV12-3/TRBV12-4,TGTGCCAGCGGTAGACAGGGGTCCCACGAGCAGTACTTC,CASGRQGSHEQYF
.,TRBJ2-1,TRBD2,15,TRBV4-3,TGCGCCAGCAGCCAAAACGGGGGGAGGTACAATGAGCAGTTCTTC,CASSQNGGRYNEQFF
.,TRBJ1-1,TRBD1,15,TRBV25-1,TGTGCCAGCAGTGACTGGGGGACAGAGGACACTGAAGCTTTCTTT,CASSDWGTEDTEAFF
few,TRBJ1-1,TRBD1,16,TRBV19,TGTGCCAGTAGTATGCGCGGGACAGGGCGGGACACTGAAGCTTTCTTT,CASSMRGTGRDTEAFF
.,TRBJ2-7,TRBD2,14,TRBV15,TGTGCCACCAGCCGGCGGGGGAGCCCCTACGAGCAGTACTTC,CATSRRGSPYEQYF
.,TRBJ1-1,.,15,TRBV6-2/TRBV6-3,TGTGCCAGCAGTCTTGATAACAGGGCCAACACTGAAGCTTTCTTT,CASSLDNRANTEAFF
.,TRBJ2-7,TRBD1,14,TRBV18,TGTGCCAGCTCAATGGGGACAGTTACCTACGAGCAGTACTTC,CASSMGTVTYEQYF
.,TRBJ1-1,TRBD1,19,TRBV27,TGTGCCAGCAGTCCCCGATCCGGACAGGGGGCGCGGGAGAACACTGAAGCTTTCTTT,CASSPRSGQGARENTEAFF
.,TRBJ2-1,.,15,TRBV19,TGTGCCAGTAGTATGTCGGGACTCGGGATCGGTGAGCAGTTCTTC,CASSMSGLGIGEQFF
.,TRBJ1-6,.,15,TRBV10-3,TGTGCCATCAGTGACGGCCGGGTCGTTAATTCACCCCTCCACTTT,CAISDGRVVNSPLHF
.,TRBJ2-1,.,13,TRBV30,TGTGCCTGGAGCTCAGGTGGCCACAATGAGCAGTTCTTC,CAWSSGGHNEQFF
.,TRBJ1-4,.,15,TRBV15,TGTGCCACCAGCAGAGATCCCAGGGTAGGAGAAAAACTGTTTTTT,CATSRDPRVGEKLFF
few,TRBJ2-7,.,14,TRBV4-3,TGCGCCAGCAGCCAAGATTCGGGTTCCTACGAGCAGTACTTC,CASSQDSGSYEQYF
.,TRBJ2-3,.,15,TRBV2,TGTGCCAGCAGGGTAGAGCGGACCTACACAGATACGCAGTATTTT,CASRVERTYTDTQYF
.,TRBJ2-7,.,13,TRBV2,TGTGCCAGCAGCCAAACAGGGTCCTACGAGCAGTACTTC,CASSQTGSYEQYF
.,TRBJ1-3,.,13,TRBV28,TGTGCCAGCAGTCCAAACTCTGGAAACACCATATATTTT,CASSPNSGNTIYF
.,TRBJ2-2,.,16,TRBV14,TGTGCCAGCAGCCAATGGCAGGGTCATACCACCGGGGAGCTGTTTTTT,CASSQWQGHTTGELFF
.,TRBJ2-3,.,15,TRBV27,TGTGCCAGCAGTTACCTACCAGGGGAGACAGATACGCAGTATTTT,CASSYLPGETDTQYF
.,TRBJ1-2,.,15,TRBV24-1,TGTGCCACCAGCGCCCCCGAGGGAGGAGTATATGGCTACACCTTC,CATSAPEGGVYGYTF